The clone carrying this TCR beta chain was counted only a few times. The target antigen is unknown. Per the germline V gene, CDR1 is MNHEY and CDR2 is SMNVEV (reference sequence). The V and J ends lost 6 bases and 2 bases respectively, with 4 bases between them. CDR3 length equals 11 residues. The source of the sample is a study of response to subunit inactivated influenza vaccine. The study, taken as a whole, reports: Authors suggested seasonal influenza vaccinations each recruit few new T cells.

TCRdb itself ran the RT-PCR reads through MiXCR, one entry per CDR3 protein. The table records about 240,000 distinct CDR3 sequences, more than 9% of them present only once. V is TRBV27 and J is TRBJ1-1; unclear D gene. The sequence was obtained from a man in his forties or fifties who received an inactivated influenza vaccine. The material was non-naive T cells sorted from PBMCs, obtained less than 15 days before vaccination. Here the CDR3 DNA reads TGTGCCAGCAGGGATAACACTGAAGCTTTCTTT. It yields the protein CASRDNTEAFF.